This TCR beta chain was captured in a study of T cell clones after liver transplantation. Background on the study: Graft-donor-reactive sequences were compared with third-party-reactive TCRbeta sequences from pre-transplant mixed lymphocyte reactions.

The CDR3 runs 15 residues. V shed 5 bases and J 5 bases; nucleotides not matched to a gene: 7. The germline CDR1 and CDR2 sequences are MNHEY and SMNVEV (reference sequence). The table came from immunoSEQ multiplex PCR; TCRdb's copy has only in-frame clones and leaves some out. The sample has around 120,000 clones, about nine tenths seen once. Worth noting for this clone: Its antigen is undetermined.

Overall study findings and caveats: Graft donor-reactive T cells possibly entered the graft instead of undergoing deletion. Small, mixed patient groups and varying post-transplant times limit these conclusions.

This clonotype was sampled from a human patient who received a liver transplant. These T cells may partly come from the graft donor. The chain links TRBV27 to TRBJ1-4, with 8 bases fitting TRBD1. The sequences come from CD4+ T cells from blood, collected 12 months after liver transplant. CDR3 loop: CASSQRDRSNEKLFF. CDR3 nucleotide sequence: TGTGCCAGCAGTCAACGGGACAGGTCAAATGAAAAACTGTTTTTT.